This T cell receptor (beta chain) came from a study of cytomegalovirus exposure and HLA in healthy donors. The CDR3 loop spans 13 amino acids. The germline V gene has CDR1 SGHDT and CDR2 YYEEEE. With 60 Vbeta and 13 Jbeta primers, the PCR was carried out. Repertoires were generated with immunoSEQ multiplex PCR, while TCRdb's copy carries only in-frame clones and drops some. The sample consists of some 180,000 clones, about 82% of them appearing once. The donors gave bone marrow, and they were healthy. The chain links TRBV5-6 to TRBJ2-5; the D gene is possibly TRBD1 (6 bases). The closer fit of TRBJ2-7 to the DNA end suggests the J call may be wrong. The specimen sequenced was PBMCs. The receptor was derived from a woman aged 25 to 39 in good health and CMV-seronegative. The chain's CDR3 is CASNPTGHYEQYF. The CDR3 coding sequence is TGTGCCAGCAACCCGACAGGACACTACGAGCAGTACTTC.